These 19 T cell receptor beta chains share one sample of origin, sequenced in a study of blood T cell repertoires in COVID-19. Clones were read by immunoSEQ multiplex PCR, and TCRdb kept only the in-frame ones, dropping some. This sample has roughly 200,000 clones, with approximately 85% found just once. Source material: peripheral blood. Receptors originate from a man aged 60 to 75 with acute or convalescent COVID-19.

The rearrangement joins TRBV7-3 to TRBJ2-1; TRBD2 agrees at 7 bases. This CDR3 region has 15 residues. Germline V gives CDR1 SGHTA, CDR2 FQGTGA. V shed 4 bases, J shed 4 bases, and the junction held 7 bases outside the gene matches. The CDR3 DNA sequence: TGTGCCAGCAGCTACCGGGGTAGCGGGTACAATGAGCAGTTCTTC. It codes for CASSYRGSGYNEQFF.

The chain is built from TRBV7-3 and TRBJ1-1, with 8 bases matching TRBD1. CDR3 size: 14 residues. From germline, CDR1 is SGHTA and CDR2 FQGTGA. Losses at the gene ends were 5 bases for V and 3 bases for J; bases not matched to a gene: 5. In nucleotides, the CDR3 is TGTGCCAGCAGCCCCCAGGGGGCGTACACTGAAGCTTTCTTT. This encodes CASSPQGAYTEAFF. Filled out from reference TRBV7-3 and TRBJ1-1, the complete variable domain reads GAGVSQTPSNKVTEKGKYVELRCDPISGHTALYWYRQSLGQGPEFLIYFQGTGAADDSGLPNDRFFAVRPEGSVSTLKIQRTERGDSAVYLCASSPQGAYTEAFFGQGTRLTVV.

This clone has a single count. The V and J genes are TRBV19 and TRBJ2-1; 9 bases are a match to TRBD2. V lost 9 bases and J lost 3; bases outside the gene matches: 12. This CDR3 comprises 16 residues. Germline lookup yields CDR1 LNHDA and CDR2 SQIVND (reference sequence). In nucleotides, the CDR3 is TGTGCCAGCACTAACCCCCGAGCGGGAGGCTACAATGAGCAGTTCTTC. This gives the protein CASTNPRAGGYNEQFF.

The chain joins TRBV19 to TRBJ2-7, with D possibly matching TRBD1 (6 bases). V lost 0 bases to trimming and J lost 0 bases, with 12 bases between them. The CDR3 length is 16 residues. Germline CDR1 is LNHDA and CDR2 is SQIVND (reference sequence). The CDR3: CASSIEGRGGSYEQYF. CDR3 nucleotide sequence: TGTGCCAGTAGTATAGAAGGCAGGGGCGGCTCCTACGAGCAGTACTTC. The variable domain in full, completed from reference TRBV19 and TRBJ2-7, reads DGGITQSPKYLFRKEGQNVTLSCEQNLNHDAMYWYRQDPGQGLRLIYYSQIVNDFQKGDIAEGYSVSREKKESFPLTVTSAQKNPTAFYLCASSIEGRGGSYEQYFGPGTRLTVT.

The gene calls are TRBV6-4 and TRBJ2-7, with TRBD2 as a possible D gene (5 bases). From germline, CDR1 is MRHNA and CDR2 SNTAGT. V dropped 3 bases and J dropped 0 bases, with 9 bases sitting between them. The CDR3 spans 14 residues. The CDR3 region is CASSEYGNSYEQYF. The CDR3 coding sequence is TGTGCCAGCAGTGAGTACGGGAACTCCTACGAGCAGTACTTC.

The CDR3 sequence is CASSPRTSGRAYEQYF. CDR3 nucleotide sequence: TGTGCCAGCTCACCTCGGACTAGCGGGAGGGCTTACGAGCAGTACTTC. The chain combines TRBV18 with TRBJ2-7; TRBD2 agrees at 15 bases. V was clipped by 3 bases and J by 4 bases; unmatched bases: 4. This CDR3 comprises 16 residues. Germline CDR1 reads KGHSH; CDR2 reads LQKENI.

CDR3 in amino acids: CASSFGGVSGQPQHF. Written as DNA, the CDR3 is TGTGCCAGCAGTTTTGGCGGAGTATCGGGGCAGCCCCAGCATTTT. V gene TRBV6-5 combines with J gene TRBJ1-5; D is ambiguous. This CDR3 has 15 residues. V lost 4 bases and J 7 bases, leaving 17 bases between the germline ends. CDR1 MNHEY and CDR2 SVGAGI come from the germline V gene.

The chain couples TRBV2 to TRBJ1-5; D is unclear. Germline values: CDR1 SNHLY, CDR2 FYNNEI. V lost 7 bases, J lost 7 bases, and 14 bases lay in between. The CDR3 loop spans 13 amino acids. The DNA of the CDR3 is TGTGCCAGCAACCAACGGGAAGAGCAGCCCCAGCATTTT. Amino acid sequence: CASNQREEQPQHF.

The chain carries TRBV5-1 and TRBJ2-2; TRBD1 matches at 8 bases. J lost 7 bases, V lost 0 bases, and 11 bases had no gene match. Germline V gene data show CDR1 as SGHRS and CDR2 as YFSETQ. CDR3 length: 17 residues. DNA for the CDR3: TGCGCCAGCAGCTTGGCGCGTGGACAGGGAGAGAGCGGGGAGCTGTTTTTT. This sequence encodes CASSLARGQGESGELFF.

The chain links TRBV28 to TRBJ1-1, with a weak D call TRBD1 (6 bases). Trimming removed 5 bases at V and 5 bases at J, with 24 bases between. The CDR3 is made up of 17 amino acids. Germline CDR1 MDHEN, CDR2 SYDVKM. The CDR3: CASSPGKGGGHRTEAFF. DNA for the CDR3: TGTGCCAGCAGTCCGGGTAAGGGAGGGGGGCATCGGACTGAAGCTTTCTTT.

This sequence joins TRBV7-9 and TRBJ1-3; TRBD1 matches 7 bases. The ends lost 5 bases at V and 0 bases at J; junction bases unmatched: 10. The germline CDR1 and CDR2 sequences are SEHNR and FQNEAQ (reference sequence). The length of the CDR3 is 17 residues. The CDR3 DNA is TGTGCCAGCAGCCCCGACAGGGCCCCGTCCTCTGGAAACACCATATATTTT. Amino acid sequence: CASSPDRAPSSGNTIYF. Looking up the rest from reference TRBV7-9 and TRBJ1-3 gives the full variable domain: DTGVSQNPRHKITKRGQNVTFRCDPISEHNRLYWYRQTLGQGPEFLTYFQNEAQLEKSRLLSDRFSAERPKGSFSTLEIQRTEQGDSAMYLCASSPDRAPSSGNTIYFGEGSWLTVV.

V and J are TRBV4-3 and TRBJ2-2, with a possible D match to TRBD1 (6 bases). The ends were cut back, 9 bases at V and 0 bases at J, with 14 bases in the middle. The CDR3 sequence is 15 residues long. Germline V CDR1 and CDR2: LGHNA, YSLEER. CDR3 protein: CARPCQGPNTGELFF. The DNA for the CDR3 is TGCGCCAGACCGTGCCAGGGGCCGAACACCGGGGAGCTGTTTTTT.

The J gene is TRBJ1-1, the V gene TRBV3-1 (or the pseudogene TRBV3-2); no reliable D call. Germline values: CDR1 LGHDT, CDR2 YNNKEL (reference sequence). The V gene lost 6 bases and the J gene lost 1 base, with 12 bases spanning the gap. The CDR3 extends over 14 amino acids. The CDR3 is CASSRVVSNTEAFF. CDR3 nucleotide sequence: TGTGCCAGCAGTCGAGTTGTTTCGAACACTGAAGCTTTCTTT.

The DNA for the CDR3 is TGTGCCAGCAGTAAAACAGGGGGAAGGGAGACCCAGTACTTC. Its translation: CASSKTGGRETQYF. The chain has TRBV6-5 and TRBJ2-5, with TRBD1 matching 8 bases. Trimming cost V 5 bases and J 5 bases; bases outside gene matches: 7. This CDR3 region has 14 residues. The germline V gene encodes CDR1 MNHEY and CDR2 SVGAGI.

CDR3 region: CASKGLAGDWSYEQYF. The CDR3 nucleotides read TGTGCCAGCAAGGGACTAGCGGGAGATTGGTCCTACGAGCAGTACTTC. This chain links TRBV27 with TRBJ2-7; 14 positions match TRBD2. This CDR3 comprises 16 residues. The V and J ends lost 7 bases and 1 base, in that order; junction bases with no gene match: 6. From germline, CDR1 is MNHEY and CDR2 SMNVEV (reference sequence).

The chain uses TRBV7-8 and TRBJ1-1; D remains ambiguous. V lost 2 bases and J lost 5, with 9 bases in between. CDR1 SGHVS and CDR2 FQNEAQ come from the germline V gene. The CDR3 loop spans 13 amino acids. The CDR3, as DNA: TGTGCCAGCAGCTTAAAGGGAGGGACTGAAGCTTTCTTT. This codes for CASSLKGGTEAFF.

This rearrangement joins TRBV7-2 to TRBJ1-4; TRBD1 agrees at 7 bases. CDR3 length: 15 amino acids. Germline trimming cut 4 bases from V and 5 bases from J; bases unmatched to any gene: 7. The germline V gene has CDR1 SGHTA and CDR2 FQGNSA. DNA for the CDR3: TGTGCCAGCAGCTACTCGACGGACAGGAATGAAAAACTGTTTTTT. This translates into CASSYSTDRNEKLFF.

The chain combines TRBV2 with TRBJ1-2; perhaps TRBD1 as D (5 bases). There are 15 residues in the CDR3. Germline assignment: CDR1 SNHLY and CDR2 FYNNEI. Trimming removed 2 bases from V and 0 bases from J, with 10 bases in between. The CDR3: CASSELGLANYGYTF. DNA for the CDR3: TGTGCCAGCAGTGAATTGGGGCTAGCTAACTATGGCTACACCTTC.

The rearrangement joins TRBV27 to TRBJ2-1; D possibly corresponds to TRBD2 (5 bases). The CDR3 sequence is 15 residues long. Per the germline V gene, CDR1 is MNHEY and CDR2 is SMNVEV (reference sequence). V lost 5 bases and J 2 bases, leaving 13 bases between the germline ends. The CDR3 loop reads CASSPGGAAYNEQFF. The CDR3 DNA sequence: TGTGCCAGCAGTCCAGGTGGAGCGGCCTACAATGAGCAGTTCTTC.